Detailed here is one T cell receptor (beta chain). Its matching antigen is unknown. The primer mix had 60 Vbeta and 13 Jbeta primers. Generated by immunoSEQ multiplex PCR, the TCRdb table keeps only in-frame clones and is missing some. The table lists tens of thousands of clones, about four fifths of them singletons, with roughly 3.8% in the top ten. These data come from a study of cytomegalovirus exposure and HLA in healthy donors. Study-level results: TRBV6-2, TRBV6-3 and other indistinguishable V segments were excluded.

Germline V gene data show CDR1 as KGHSH and CDR2 as LQKENI. The CDR3 spans 14 residues. The V gene lost 3 bases and the J gene lost 6 bases, with 14 bases spanning the gap. This TCR was recovered from a middle-aged woman in good health and CMV-seronegative. The sample comprised PBMCs. The rearrangement uses TRBV18 and TRBJ1-1; D unclear. The CDR3 reads CASSPPGREAEAFF. The CDR3 coding sequence is TGTGCCAGCTCACCTCCCGGAAGGGAGGCTGAAGCTTTCTTT.